This section outlines one T cell receptor beta chain sequence together with its context. Its target is unknown. These data originate in a study of T cell repertoires in cytomegalovirus infection. At the level of the study: In public TCR beta signatures, there were indications of both CMV infection and matching HLA type.

MiXCR, applied by TCRdb to the reads, yields one record per CDR3 protein. The table has approximately 180,000 distinct CDR3 sequences, under 25% seen once. Study-wide results and limits: Carriers of CMV and the relevant HLA type were discriminated by public TCR beta frequency. HLA-C-restricted CMV clonotypes gave the most frequent clonotype in two of eight donors.

The CDR3 spans 17 residues. Trimming took 5 bases from V and 0 from J; bases not matched to a gene: 11. In germline, CDR1 is MNHEY, CDR2 SMNVEV (reference sequence). This sequence joins TRBV27 and TRBJ1-1; 8 nucleotides line up with TRBD1. Sequencing was performed on PBMCs. This clonotype originated in a human donor in good health (CMV status not recorded). Some clones in this sample may be carry-over from other donors' samples. CDR3 coding DNA: TGTGCCAGCAGTCCCCAGGACAGGGATTACATGAACACTGAAGCTTTCTTT. It codes for CASSPQDRDYMNTEAFF.